This T cell receptor beta chain is from a study of blood T cell repertoires in COVID-19. Study-wide background: The United States, Italy and Spain were the sources of the acute and convalescent COVID-19 samples. T cells, B-cell-depleted T cells, or PBMCs provided the cDNA or gDNA that served as material.

Germline V lookup: CDR1 SEHNR, CDR2 FQNEAQ (reference sequence). V lost 5 bases to trimming and J lost 2 bases, with 4 bases between them. CDR3 length equals 11 residues. This clone has only a few counts. Authors' methods: Nucleated cell number was recorded as an estimate derived from reference gene primer amplification. Produced via immunoSEQ multiplex PCR; TCRdb's table is partial and in-frame only. V, J and clone size derive from that table, while D and trimming were established from the DNA sequence. The sample shows tens of thousands of clones, approximately 78% of them seen only once. Material for sequencing was peripheral blood. The V gene is TRBV7-9, the J gene TRBJ2-7; D is unclear. This TCR was sampled from a human donor in a cohort sampled during active COVID-19. CDR3 sequence (DNA): TGTGCCAGCAGCCCAACCTACGAGCAGTACTTC. Amino acids: CASSPTYEQYF.